The TCR beta chain described here comes from a study of blood T cell repertoires in COVID-19. Germline loops: CDR1 SNHLY, CDR2 FYNNEI. Trimming removed 5 bases from V and 4 bases from J, with 23 bases in between. This CDR3 comprises 17 residues. Here immunoSEQ multiplex PCR was the method, and the copy in TCRdb shows in-frame clones only, minus some. In the table there are 130,000 to 150,000 clones, 87% of which are singletons. This chain uses TRBV2 with TRBJ1-2, with D possibly matching TRBD1 (5 bases). This receptor was taken from a woman aged 45-65 years with active or convalescent COVID-19. The material sequenced was peripheral blood. The CDR3 here is CASSYWGDGGSLYGYTF. Written as DNA, the CDR3 is TGTGCCAGCAGTTACTGGGGGGACGGAGGCTCGCTCTATGGCTACACCTTC. The variable domain in full, completed from reference TRBV2 and TRBJ1-2, reads EPEVTQTPSHQVTQMGQEVILRCVPISNHLYFYWYRQILGQKVEFLVSFYNNEISEKSEIFDDQFSVERPDGSNFTLKIRSTKLEDSAMYFCASSYWGDGGSLYGYTFGSGTRLTVV.